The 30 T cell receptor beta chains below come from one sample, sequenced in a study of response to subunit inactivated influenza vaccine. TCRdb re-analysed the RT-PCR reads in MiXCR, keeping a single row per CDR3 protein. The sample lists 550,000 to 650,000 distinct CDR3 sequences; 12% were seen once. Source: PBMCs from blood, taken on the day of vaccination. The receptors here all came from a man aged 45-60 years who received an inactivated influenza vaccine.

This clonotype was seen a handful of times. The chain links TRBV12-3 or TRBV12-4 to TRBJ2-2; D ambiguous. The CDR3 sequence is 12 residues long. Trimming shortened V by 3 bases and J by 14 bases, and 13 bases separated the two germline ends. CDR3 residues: CASSFEHKLLFF. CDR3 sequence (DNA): TGTGCCAGCAGTTTTGAACACAAGTTACTGTTTTTT.

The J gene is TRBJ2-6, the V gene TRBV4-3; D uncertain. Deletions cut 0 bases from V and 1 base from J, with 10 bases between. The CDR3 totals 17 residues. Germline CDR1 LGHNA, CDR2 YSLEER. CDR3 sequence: CASSQDHTSSGANVLTF. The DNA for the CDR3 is TGCGCCAGCAGCCAAGATCACACGAGTTCTGGGGCCAACGTCCTGACTTTC.

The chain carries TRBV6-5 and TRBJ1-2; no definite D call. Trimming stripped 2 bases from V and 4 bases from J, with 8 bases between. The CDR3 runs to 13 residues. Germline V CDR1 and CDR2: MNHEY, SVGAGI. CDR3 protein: CASSYGQRYGYTF. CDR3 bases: TGTGCCAGCAGTTACGGCCAGCGCTATGGCTACACCTTC.

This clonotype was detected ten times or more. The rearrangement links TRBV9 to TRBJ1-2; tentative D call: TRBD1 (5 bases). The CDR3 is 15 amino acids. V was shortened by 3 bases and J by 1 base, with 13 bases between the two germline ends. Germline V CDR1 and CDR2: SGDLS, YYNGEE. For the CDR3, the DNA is TGTGCCAGCAGCGCCTGGGGGGGGGTTAACTATGGCTACACCTTC. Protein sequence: CASSAWGGVNYGYTF. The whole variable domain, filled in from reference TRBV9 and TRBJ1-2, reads DSGVTQTPKHLITATGQRVTLRCSPRSGDLSVYWYQQSLDQGLQFLIQYYNGEERAKGNILERFSAQQFPDLHSELNLSSLELGDSALYFCASSAWGGVNYGYTFGSGTRLTVV.

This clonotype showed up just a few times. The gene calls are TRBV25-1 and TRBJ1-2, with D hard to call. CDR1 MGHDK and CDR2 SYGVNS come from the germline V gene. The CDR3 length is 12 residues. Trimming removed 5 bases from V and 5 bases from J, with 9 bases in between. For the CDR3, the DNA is TGTGCCAGCAGTCACGGGAGATATGGCTACACCTTC. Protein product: CASSHGRYGYTF.

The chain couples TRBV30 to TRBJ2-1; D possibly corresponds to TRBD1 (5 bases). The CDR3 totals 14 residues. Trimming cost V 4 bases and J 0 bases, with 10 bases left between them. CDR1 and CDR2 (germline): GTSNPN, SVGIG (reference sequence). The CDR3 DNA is TGTGCCTGGAATCAGGGAAGCTCCTACAATGAGCAGTTCTTC. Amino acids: CAWNQGSSYNEQFF.

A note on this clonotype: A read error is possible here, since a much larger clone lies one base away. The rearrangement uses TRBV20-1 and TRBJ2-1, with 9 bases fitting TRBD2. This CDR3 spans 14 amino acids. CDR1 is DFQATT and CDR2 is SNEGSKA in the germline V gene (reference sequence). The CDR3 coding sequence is TGCAGTGCTAGCTCACTAGCGGGTTACAATGAGCGGTTCTTC. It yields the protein CSASSLAGYNERFF.

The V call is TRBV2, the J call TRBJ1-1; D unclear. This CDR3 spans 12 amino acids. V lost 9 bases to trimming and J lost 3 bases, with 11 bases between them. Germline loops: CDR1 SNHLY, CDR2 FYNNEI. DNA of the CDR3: TGTGCCAGTGATGTCCCGGACACTGAAGCTTTCTTT. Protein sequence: CASDVPDTEAFF.

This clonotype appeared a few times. The CDR3 protein is CASSQGIRDNQPQHF. DNA for the CDR3: TGTGCCAGCAGCCAAGGAATCAGGGACAATCAGCCCCAGCATTTT. J is TRBJ1-5 and V is TRBV3-1, with D possibly matching TRBD1 (5 bases). V dropped 1 base and J dropped 3 bases, with 10 bases sitting between them. The germline gives CDR1 LGHDT, CDR2 YNNKEL (reference sequence). There are 15 residues in the CDR3.

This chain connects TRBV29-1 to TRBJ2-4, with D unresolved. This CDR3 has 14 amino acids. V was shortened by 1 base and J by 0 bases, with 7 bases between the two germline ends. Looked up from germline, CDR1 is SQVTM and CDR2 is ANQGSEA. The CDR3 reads CSVEGRLAKNIQYF. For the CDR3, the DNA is TGCAGCGTTGAAGGCCGTCTAGCCAAAAACATTCAGTACTTC. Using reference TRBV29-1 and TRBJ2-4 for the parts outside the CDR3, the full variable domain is SAVISQKPSRDICQRGTSLTIQCQVDSQVTMMFWYRQQPGQSLTLIATANQGSEATYESGFVIDKFPISRPNLTFSTLTVSNMSPEDSSIYLCSVEGRLAKNIQYFGAGTRLSVL.

CDR3 sequence: CASRTGTGGLPDTQYF. CDR3 coding DNA: TGTGCCAGCAGAACCGGGACAGGGGGCTTACCAGATACGCAGTATTTT. The chain recombines TRBV7-9 with TRBJ2-3, with 12 bases aligning to TRBD1. Germline V gives CDR1 SEHNR, CDR2 FQNEAQ (reference sequence). V lost 6 bases and J lost 4; bases outside the gene matches: 8. This CDR3 comprises 16 residues. Full variable domain (rest looked up from reference TRBV7-9 and TRBJ2-3): DTGVSQNPRHKITKRGQNVTFRCDPISEHNRLYWYRQTLGQGPEFLTYFQNEAQLEKSRLLSDRFSAERPKGSFSTLEIQRTEQGDSAMYLCASRTGTGGLPDTQYFGPGTRLTVL.

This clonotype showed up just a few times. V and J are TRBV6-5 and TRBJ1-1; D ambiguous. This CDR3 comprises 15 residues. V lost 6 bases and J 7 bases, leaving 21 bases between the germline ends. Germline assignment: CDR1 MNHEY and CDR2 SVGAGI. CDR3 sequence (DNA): TGTGCCAGCAGGTACGGGTCGGGGAGTCCCTTTGAAGCTTTCTTT. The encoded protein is CASRYGSGSPFEAFF.

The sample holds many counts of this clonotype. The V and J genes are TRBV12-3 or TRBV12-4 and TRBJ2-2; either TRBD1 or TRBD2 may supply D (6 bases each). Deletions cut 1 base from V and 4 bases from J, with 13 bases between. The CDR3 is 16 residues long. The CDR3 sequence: CASSLGRGSSTGELFF. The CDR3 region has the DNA TGTGCCAGCAGTTTAGGGAGGGGGTCGAGCACCGGGGAGCTGTTTTTT.

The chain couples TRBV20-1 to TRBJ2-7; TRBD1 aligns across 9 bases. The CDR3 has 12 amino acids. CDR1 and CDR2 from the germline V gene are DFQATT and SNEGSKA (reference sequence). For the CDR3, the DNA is TGCAGCGGGGGACAGGGACTCTACGAGCAGTACTTC. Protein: CSGGQGLYEQYF.

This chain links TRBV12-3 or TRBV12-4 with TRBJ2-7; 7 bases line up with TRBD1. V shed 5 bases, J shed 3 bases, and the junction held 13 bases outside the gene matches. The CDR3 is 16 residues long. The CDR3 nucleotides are TGTGCCAGCAGTCCCCCAAACCCGGCAGGGGGCTACGAGCAGTACTTC. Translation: CASSPPNPAGGYEQYF.

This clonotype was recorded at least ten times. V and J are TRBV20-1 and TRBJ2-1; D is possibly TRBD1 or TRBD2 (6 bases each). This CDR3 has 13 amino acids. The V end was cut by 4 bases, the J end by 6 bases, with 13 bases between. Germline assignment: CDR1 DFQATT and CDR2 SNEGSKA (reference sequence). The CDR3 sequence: CSAIRGGRNEQFF. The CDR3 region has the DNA TGCAGTGCTATTAGAGGGGGGCGCAATGAGCAGTTCTTC.

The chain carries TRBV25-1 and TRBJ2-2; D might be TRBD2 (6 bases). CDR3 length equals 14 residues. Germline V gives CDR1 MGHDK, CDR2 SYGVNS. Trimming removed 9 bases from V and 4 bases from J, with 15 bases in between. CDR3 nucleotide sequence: TGTGCCAGTCGGGAGACCTCAATCACCGGGGAGCTGTTTTTT. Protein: CASRETSITGELFF.

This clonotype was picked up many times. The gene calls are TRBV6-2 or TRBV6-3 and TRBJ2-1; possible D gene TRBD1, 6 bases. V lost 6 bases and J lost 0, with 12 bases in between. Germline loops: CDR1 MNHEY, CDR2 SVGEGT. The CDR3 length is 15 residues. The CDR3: CASRGARDSYNEQFF. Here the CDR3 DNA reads TGTGCCAGCAGGGGGGCTAGGGACTCCTACAATGAGCAGTTCTTC.

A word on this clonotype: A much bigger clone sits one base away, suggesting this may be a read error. This CDR3 reads CASSQLWDTRGYDQYF. CDR3 coding DNA: TGTGCCAGCAGTCAACTCTGGGACACCAGAGGCTACGATCAGTACTTC. This chain connects TRBV6-1 to TRBJ2-7; perhaps TRBD1 as D (6 bases). The CDR3 consists of 16 residues. Germline CDR1 is MNHNS and CDR2 is SASEGT.

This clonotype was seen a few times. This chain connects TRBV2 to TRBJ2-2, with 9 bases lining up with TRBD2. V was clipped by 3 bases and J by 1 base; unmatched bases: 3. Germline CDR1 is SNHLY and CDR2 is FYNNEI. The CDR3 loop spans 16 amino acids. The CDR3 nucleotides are TGTGCCAGCAGTGATAGCGGGGGCCTGAACACCGGGGAGCTGTTTTTT. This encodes CASSDSGGLNTGELFF.

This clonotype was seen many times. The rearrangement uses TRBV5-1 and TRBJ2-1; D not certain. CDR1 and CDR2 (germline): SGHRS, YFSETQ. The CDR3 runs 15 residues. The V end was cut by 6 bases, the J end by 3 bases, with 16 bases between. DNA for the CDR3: TGCGCCAGCAACCTAGTGACATCCTACTACAATGAGCAGTTCTTC. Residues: CASNLVTSYYNEQFF.

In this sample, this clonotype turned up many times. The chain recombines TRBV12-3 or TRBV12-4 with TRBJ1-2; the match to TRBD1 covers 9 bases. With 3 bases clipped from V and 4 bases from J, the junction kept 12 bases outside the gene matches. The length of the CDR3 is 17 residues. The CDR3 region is CASSFSRGQGAGYGYTF. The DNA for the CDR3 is TGTGCCAGCAGTTTTTCCCGGGGACAGGGAGCGGGCTATGGCTACACCTTC.

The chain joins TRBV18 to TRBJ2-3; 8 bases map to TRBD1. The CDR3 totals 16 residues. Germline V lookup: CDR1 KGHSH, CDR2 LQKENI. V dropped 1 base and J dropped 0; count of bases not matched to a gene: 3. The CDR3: CASSPRTGKSTDTQYF. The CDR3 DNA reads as TGTGCCAGCTCACCACGGACAGGGAAAAGCACAGATACGCAGTATTTT.

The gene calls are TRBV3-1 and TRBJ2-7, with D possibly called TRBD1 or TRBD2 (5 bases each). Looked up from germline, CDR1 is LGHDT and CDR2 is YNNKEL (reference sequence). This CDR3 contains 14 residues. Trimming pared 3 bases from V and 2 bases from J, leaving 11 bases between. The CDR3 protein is CASSHSWDAYEQYF. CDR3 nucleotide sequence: TGTGCCAGCAGCCATTCCTGGGACGCCTACGAGCAGTACTTC.

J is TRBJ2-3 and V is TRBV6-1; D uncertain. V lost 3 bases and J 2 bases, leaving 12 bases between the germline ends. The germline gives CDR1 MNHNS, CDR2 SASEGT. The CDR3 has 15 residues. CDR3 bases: TGTGCCAGCAGTGAGACTCGAACACCCACAGATACGCAGTATTTT. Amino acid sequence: CASSETRTPTDTQYF.

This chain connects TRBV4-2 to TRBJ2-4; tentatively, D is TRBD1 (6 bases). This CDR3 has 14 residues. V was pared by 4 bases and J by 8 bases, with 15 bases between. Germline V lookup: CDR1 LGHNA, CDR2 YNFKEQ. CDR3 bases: TGTGCCAGCAGCCGTCGAACAGGGTGGGACATTCAGTACTTC. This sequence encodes CASSRRTGWDIQYF.

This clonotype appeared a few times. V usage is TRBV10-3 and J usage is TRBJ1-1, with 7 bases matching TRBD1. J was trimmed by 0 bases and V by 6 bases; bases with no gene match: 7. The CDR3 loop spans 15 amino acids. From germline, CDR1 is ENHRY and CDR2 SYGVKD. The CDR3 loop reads CAIRPRGDVNTEAFF. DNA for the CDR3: TGTGCCATCAGGCCCAGGGGGGATGTGAACACTGAAGCTTTCTTT.

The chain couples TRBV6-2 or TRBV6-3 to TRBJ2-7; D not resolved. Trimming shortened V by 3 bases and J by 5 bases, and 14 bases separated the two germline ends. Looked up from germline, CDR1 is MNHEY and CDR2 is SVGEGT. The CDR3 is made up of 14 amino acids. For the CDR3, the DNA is TGTGCCAGCAGTTATTCATGGGCAGAAGACGAGCAGTACTTC. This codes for CASSYSWAEDEQYF.

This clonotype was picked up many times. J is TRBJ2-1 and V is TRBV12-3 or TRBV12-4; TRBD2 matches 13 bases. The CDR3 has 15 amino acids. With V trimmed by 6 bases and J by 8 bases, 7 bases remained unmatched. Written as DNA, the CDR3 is TGTGCCAGCAGCCTAACTAGCGGGAGGGCTTATGAGCAGTTCTTC. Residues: CASSLTSGRAYEQFF.

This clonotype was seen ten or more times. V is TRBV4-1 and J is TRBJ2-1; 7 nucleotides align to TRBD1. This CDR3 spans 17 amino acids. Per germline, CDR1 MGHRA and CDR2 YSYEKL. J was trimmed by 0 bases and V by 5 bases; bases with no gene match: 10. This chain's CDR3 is CASSGHKTGSSYNEQFF. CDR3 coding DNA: TGCGCCAGCAGCGGGCACAAGACAGGGAGCTCCTACAATGAGCAGTTCTTC.